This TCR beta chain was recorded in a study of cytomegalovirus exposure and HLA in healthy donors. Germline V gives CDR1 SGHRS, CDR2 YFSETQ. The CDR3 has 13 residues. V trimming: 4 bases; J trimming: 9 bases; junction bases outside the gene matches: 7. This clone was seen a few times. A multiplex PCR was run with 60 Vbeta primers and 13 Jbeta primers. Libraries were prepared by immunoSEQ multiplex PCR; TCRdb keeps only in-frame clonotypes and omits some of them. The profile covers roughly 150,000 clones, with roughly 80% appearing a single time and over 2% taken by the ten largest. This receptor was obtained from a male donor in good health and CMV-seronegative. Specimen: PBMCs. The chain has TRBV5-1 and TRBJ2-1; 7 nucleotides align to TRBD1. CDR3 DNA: TGCGCCAGCAGCACGACAGGGTCTGGTGAGCAGTTCTTC. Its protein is CASSTTGSGEQFF.